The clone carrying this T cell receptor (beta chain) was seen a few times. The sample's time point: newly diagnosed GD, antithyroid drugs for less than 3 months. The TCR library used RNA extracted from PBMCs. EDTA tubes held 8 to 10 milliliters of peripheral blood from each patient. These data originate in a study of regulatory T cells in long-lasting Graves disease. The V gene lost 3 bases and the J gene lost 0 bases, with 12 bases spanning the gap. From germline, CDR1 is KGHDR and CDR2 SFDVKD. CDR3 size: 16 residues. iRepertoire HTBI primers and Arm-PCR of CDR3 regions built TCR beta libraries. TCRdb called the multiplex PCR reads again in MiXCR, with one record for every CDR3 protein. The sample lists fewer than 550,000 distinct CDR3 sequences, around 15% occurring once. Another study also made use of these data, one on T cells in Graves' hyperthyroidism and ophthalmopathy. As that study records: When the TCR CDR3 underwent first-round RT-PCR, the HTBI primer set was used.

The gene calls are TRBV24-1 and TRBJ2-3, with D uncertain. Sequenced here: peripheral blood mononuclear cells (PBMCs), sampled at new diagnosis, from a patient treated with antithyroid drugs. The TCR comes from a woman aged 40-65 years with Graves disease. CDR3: CATSDADGFSTDTQYF. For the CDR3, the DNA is TGTGCCACCAGTGATGCGGACGGTTTTAGCACAGATACGCAGTATTTT.